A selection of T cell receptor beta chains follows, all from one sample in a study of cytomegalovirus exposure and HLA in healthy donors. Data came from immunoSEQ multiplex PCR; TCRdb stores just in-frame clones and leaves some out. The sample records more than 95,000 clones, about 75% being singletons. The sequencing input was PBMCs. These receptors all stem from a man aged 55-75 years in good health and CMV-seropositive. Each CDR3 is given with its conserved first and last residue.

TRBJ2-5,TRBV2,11,CASSEGLAMYF
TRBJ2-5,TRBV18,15,CASSPQTGGQETQYF
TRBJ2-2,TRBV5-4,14,CASSLGGDTGELFF
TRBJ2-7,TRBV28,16,CASSPRLAGEFYEQYF
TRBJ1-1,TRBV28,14,CASSFGQVNTEAFF
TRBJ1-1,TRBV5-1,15,CASNGARSGDTEAFF
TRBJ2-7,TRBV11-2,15,CASSLGQGRTYEQYF
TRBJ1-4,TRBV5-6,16,CASSHGQGATNEKLFF
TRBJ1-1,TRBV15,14,CATSPRDSNTEAFF
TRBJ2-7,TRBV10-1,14,CASSERAQRGEQYF